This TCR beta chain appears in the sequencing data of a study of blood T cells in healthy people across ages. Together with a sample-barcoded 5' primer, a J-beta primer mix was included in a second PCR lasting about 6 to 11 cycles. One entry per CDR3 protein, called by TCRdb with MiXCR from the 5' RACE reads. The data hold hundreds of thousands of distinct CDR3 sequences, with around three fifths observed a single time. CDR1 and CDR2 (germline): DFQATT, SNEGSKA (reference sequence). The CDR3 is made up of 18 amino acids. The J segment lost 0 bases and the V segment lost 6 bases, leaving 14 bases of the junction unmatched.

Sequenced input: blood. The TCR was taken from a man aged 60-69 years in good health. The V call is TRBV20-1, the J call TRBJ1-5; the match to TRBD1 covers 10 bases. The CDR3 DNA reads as TGCAGTGCGATCAGCGGGGGGACAGGGGCCTATAGCAATCAGCCCCAGCATTTT. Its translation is CSAISGGTGAYSNQPQHF.